The 8 T cell receptor beta chains reported below all come from one sample, sequenced in a study of preoperative IRX-2 immunotherapy in early breast cancer. Regarding treatment: preoperative locoregional IRX-2 cytokine immunotherapy. The data were produced by immunoSEQ multiplex PCR, yet TCRdb's version contains in-frame clones alone and is incomplete. The sample lists around 57,000 clones, around 94% occurring once. Sample collection occurred from a patient treated with IRX-2 immunotherapy. These receptors all come from a human donor with breast cancer.

J is TRBJ1-6 and V is TRBV2, with D maybe TRBD1 (6 bases). The germline V gene has CDR1 SNHLY and CDR2 FYNNEI. The CDR3 contains 17 residues. Between the trimmed V and J ends, which lost 8 bases and 0 bases, there was a span of 17 bases. CDR3 in amino acids: CASAPGQSGSYNSPLHF. In nucleotides, the CDR3 is TGTGCCAGCGCCCCCGGACAGTCTGGCTCCTATAATTCACCCCTCCACTTT.

The chain employs TRBV5-1 and TRBJ1-4; perhaps TRBD1 as D (6 bases). The CDR3 sequence is 15 residues long. The V end lost 0 bases, the J end lost 5 bases, and 11 bases lay between the germline ends. The germline V gene has CDR1 SGHRS and CDR2 YFSETQ. The CDR3 DNA sequence: TGCGCCAGCAGCTTGGGGACAGCCGCAAATGAAAAACTGTTTTTT. It encodes CASSLGTAANEKLFF. Supplemented by reference TRBV5-1 and TRBJ1-4, the full variable domain reads KAGVTQTPRYLIKTRGQQVTLSCSPISGHRSVSWYQQTPGQGLQFLFEYFSETQRNKGNFPGRFSGRQFSNSRSEMNVSTLELGDSALYLCASSLGTAANEKLFFGSGTQLSVL.

This chain connects TRBV19 to TRBJ2-7, with D hard to call. CDR3 length equals 13 residues. V gave up 5 bases and J gave up 3 bases, with 11 bases separating them. Germline V gene sequence: CDR1 LNHDA, CDR2 SQIVND (reference sequence). CDR3 DNA sequence: TGTGCCAGTAGTGGGTTTCAGAACTACGAGCAGTACTTC. It specifies CASSGFQNYEQYF.

The chain couples TRBV4-1 to TRBJ2-5; D not resolved. The assigned J gene may be wrong: the sequence end matches TRBJ2-7 better. This CDR3 spans 16 amino acids. CDR1 and CDR2 from the germline V gene are MGHRA and YSYEKL. CDR3 bases: TGCGCCAGCAGCCAAGATCGGGCTACCATAGGCTACGAGCAGTACTTC. Protein sequence: CASSQDRATIGYEQYF.

This clone was seen a single time. The J gene is TRBJ1-2, the V gene TRBV27; TRBD1 aligns across 7 bases. Per germline, CDR1 MNHEY and CDR2 SMNVEV (reference sequence). The CDR3 totals 13 residues. After removal of 5 bases from V and 4 bases from J, the junction contained 4 bases not matched to a gene. CDR3 nucleotide sequence: TGTGCCAGCAGTCTAGGACAGGCCTATGGCTACACCTTC. Its translation is CASSLGQAYGYTF.

V gene TRBV5-8 combines with J gene TRBJ1-5; 8 bases agree with TRBD1. Germline V gene lookup returns CDR1 SGHTS and CDR2 YDEGEE. CDR3 length: 15 amino acids. V dropped 7 bases and J dropped 0; count of bases not matched to a gene: 6. DNA for the CDR3: TGTGCCAGCGGGGGGACAGGATTTAGCAATCAGCCCCAGCATTTT. It specifies CASGGTGFSNQPQHF. The full variable domain, rest sourced from reference TRBV5-8 and TRBJ1-5, is EAGVTQSPTHLIKTRGQQATLRCSPISGHTSVYWYQQALGLGLQFLLWYDEGEERNRGNFPPRFSGRQFPNYSSELNVNALELEDSALYLCASGGTGFSNQPQHFGDGTRLSIL.

The chain employs TRBV5-4 and TRBJ2-5; 8 nucleotides match TRBD2. V lost 4 bases and J lost 0; bases outside the gene matches: 8. This CDR3 contains 16 residues. Germline values: CDR1 SGHNT, CDR2 YYREEE (reference sequence). CDR3 sequence reads: CASSTGTSWYQETQYF. DNA for the CDR3: TGTGCCAGCAGCACCGGGACTAGTTGGTACCAAGAGACCCAGTACTTC.

This sequence joins TRBV5-5 and TRBJ2-7; D call uncertain. This CDR3 is 13 amino acids long. V lost 4 bases and J 4 bases, leaving 12 bases between the germline ends. The germline CDR1 and CDR2 sequences are SGHKS and YYEKEE (reference sequence). The CDR3 DNA reads as TGTGCCAGCAGCCGGACGGGCCTATACGAGCAGTACTTC. This gives the protein CASSRTGLYEQYF.